This TCR beta chain was captured by sequencing in a study of shared clonotypes between healthy human individuals. Naive CD8 cells were CD45RO-negative, positively selected for CCR7, excluding terminally differentiated effector memory CD45RA+ cells. Trimming took 4 bases from V and 7 from J, leaving 4 bases between them. The CDR3 is made up of 11 amino acids. Germline lookup yields CDR1 SNHLY and CDR2 FYNNEI. A note on this clone: What it binds is unknown.

General observations from the study: Although depth was large, rarefaction showed that sequencing of the sorted subsets was incomplete. A small donor pool kept down the genetic and exposure-history diversity that was represented. Naive CD4 clonotype sharing across several donors was roughly 5%.

Measured with immunoSEQ multiplex PCR; TCRdb has only the in-frame clones, and not every one. The data contain over 2 million clones, over 85% of them singletons. This chain joins TRBV2 and TRBJ2-2; D is unresolved. Material for sequencing was naive CD8+ T cells sorted from blood. The clonotype was recovered from a man between 18 and 35 years old in good health. The CDR3 spells CASSVVGELFF. The CDR3 bases are TGTGCCAGCAGTGTAGTCGGGGAGCTGTTTTTT.